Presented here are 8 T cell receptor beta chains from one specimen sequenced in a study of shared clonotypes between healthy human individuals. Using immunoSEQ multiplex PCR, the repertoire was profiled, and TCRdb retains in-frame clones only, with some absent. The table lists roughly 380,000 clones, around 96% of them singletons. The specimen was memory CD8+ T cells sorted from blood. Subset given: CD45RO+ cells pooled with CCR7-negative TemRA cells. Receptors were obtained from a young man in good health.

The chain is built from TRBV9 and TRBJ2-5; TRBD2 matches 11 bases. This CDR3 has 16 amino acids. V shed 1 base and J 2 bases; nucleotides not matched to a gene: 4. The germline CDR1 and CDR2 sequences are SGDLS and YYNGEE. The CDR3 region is CASSVSGTSGQETQYF. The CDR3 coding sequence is TGTGCCAGCAGCGTATCCGGGACTAGCGGTCAAGAGACCCAGTACTTC.

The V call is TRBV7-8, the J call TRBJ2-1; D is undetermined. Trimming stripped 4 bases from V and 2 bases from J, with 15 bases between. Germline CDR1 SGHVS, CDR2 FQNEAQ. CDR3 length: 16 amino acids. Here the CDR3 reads CASSSLVWPAYNEQFF. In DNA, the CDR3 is TGTGCCAGCAGCTCCTTAGTGTGGCCGGCCTACAATGAGCAGTTCTTC.

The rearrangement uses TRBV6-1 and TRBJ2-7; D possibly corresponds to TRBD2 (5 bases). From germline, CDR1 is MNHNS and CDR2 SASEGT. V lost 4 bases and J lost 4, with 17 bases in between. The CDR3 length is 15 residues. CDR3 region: CASSASILGTYEQYF. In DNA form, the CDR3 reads TGTGCCAGCAGTGCGTCGATACTAGGTACTTACGAGCAGTACTTC.

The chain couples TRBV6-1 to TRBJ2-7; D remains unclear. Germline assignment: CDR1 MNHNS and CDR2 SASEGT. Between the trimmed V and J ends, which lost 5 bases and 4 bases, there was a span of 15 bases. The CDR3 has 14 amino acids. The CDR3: CASSQTRIKYEQYF. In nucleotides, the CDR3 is TGTGCCAGCAGTCAGACAAGGATCAAGTACGAGCAGTACTTC.

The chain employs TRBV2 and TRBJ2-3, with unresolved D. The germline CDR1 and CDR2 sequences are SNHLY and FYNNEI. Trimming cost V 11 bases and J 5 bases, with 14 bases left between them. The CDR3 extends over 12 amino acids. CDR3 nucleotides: TGTGCCTCCTCGACCGGTCAAGATACGCAGTATTTT. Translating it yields CASSTGQDTQYF.

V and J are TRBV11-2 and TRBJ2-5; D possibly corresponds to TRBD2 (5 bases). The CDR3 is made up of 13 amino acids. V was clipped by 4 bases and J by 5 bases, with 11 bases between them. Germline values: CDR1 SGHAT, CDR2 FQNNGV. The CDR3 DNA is TGTGCCAGCAGCTCCGACTACGGTGAGACCCAGTACTTC. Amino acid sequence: CASSSDYGETQYF.

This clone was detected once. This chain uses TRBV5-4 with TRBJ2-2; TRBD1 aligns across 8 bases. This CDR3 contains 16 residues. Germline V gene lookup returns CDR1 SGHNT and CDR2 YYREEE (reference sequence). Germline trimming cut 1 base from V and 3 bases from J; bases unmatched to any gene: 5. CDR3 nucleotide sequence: TGTGCCAGCAGCTTGCGGACAGGGTTGGACACCGGGGAGCTGTTTTTT. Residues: CASSLRTGLDTGELFF.

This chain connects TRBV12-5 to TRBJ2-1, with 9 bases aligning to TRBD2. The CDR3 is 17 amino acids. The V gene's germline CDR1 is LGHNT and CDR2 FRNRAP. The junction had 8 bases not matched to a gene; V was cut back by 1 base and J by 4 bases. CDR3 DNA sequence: TGTGCTAGTGGTTTGGCCTTAGCGGGAGTAATGTACAATGAGCAGTTCTTC. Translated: CASGLALAGVMYNEQFF. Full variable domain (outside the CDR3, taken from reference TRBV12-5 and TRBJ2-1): DARVTQTPRHKVTEMGQEVTMRCQPILGHNTVFWYRQTMMQGLELLAYFRNRAPLDDSGMPKDRFSAEMPDATLATLKIQPSEPRDSAVYFCASGLALAGVMYNEQFFGPGTRLTVL.